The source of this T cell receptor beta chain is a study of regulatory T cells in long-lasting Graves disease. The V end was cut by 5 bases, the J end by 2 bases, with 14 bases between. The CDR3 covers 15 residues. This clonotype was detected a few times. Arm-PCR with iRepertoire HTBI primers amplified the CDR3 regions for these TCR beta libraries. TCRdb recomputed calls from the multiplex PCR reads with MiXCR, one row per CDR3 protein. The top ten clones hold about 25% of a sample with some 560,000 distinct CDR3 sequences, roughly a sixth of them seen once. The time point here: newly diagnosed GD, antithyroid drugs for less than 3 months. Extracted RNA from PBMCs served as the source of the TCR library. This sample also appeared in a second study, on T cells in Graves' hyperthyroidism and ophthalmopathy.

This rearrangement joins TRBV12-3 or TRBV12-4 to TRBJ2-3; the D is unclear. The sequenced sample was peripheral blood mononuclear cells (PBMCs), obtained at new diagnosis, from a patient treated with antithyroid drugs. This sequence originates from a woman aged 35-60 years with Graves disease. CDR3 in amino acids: CASSQSEVDTDTQYF. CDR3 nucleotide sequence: TGTGCCAGCAGTCAATCTGAGGTGGACACAGATACGCAGTATTTT.